This passage covers 18 T cell receptor beta chains from one sample sequenced in a study of T-cell reconstitution after alpha-beta-depleted transplantation in children. As it was prepared, the TCRbeta library received unique molecular identifiers. MiXCR, run by TCRdb on the PCR reads, gives a single entry per CDR3 protein. The sample consists of 250,000 to 300,000 distinct CDR3 sequences, about 9.5% of them appearing once. The starting material was PBMCs, obtained before TCRalphabeta/CD19-depleted stem cell transplant. These receptors were taken from a boy in the first two years of life with acute myeloid leukemia, due to receive a stem cell transplant.

This clonotype was seen a few times. The chain couples TRBV5-4 to TRBJ2-7; perhaps D is TRBD1 or TRBD2 (5 bases each). V was pared by 4 bases and J by 5 bases, with 16 bases between. The CDR3 consists of 14 residues. Germline V gene data show CDR1 as SGHNT and CDR2 as YYREEE (reference sequence). The CDR3 loop is CASSPRDLVDEQYF. The CDR3, as DNA: TGTGCCAGCAGCCCCCGGGACCTTGTGGACGAGCAGTACTTC.

The chain uses TRBV19 and TRBJ2-1; possibly TRBD1 or TRBD2 for D (6 bases each). The CDR3 is made up of 15 amino acids. Trimming left V 4 bases short and J 0 bases short, with 10 bases between. Germline V gives CDR1 LNHDA, CDR2 SQIVND (reference sequence). The CDR3 DNA is TGTGCCAGTAGTAAGGGGGGCAGCTCCTACAATGAGCAGTTCTTC. It yields the protein CASSKGGSSYNEQFF.

Only a few counts were recorded for this clonotype. The rearrangement joins TRBV7-3 to TRBJ2-6; D may be TRBD2 (6 bases). The CDR3 length is 13 residues. Germline assignment: CDR1 SGHTA and CDR2 FQGTGA. V dropped 2 bases and J dropped 12 bases, with 11 bases sitting between them. CDR3 region: CASSLPGGGVLTF. The CDR3 DNA sequence: TGTGCCAGCAGCTTACCTGGGGGAGGCGTCCTGACTTTC.

This chain connects TRBV6-4 to TRBJ2-1, with 9 nucleotides matching TRBD1. In germline, CDR1 is MRHNA, CDR2 SNTAGT. The ends lost 10 bases at V and 8 bases at J; junction bases unmatched: 15. This CDR3 is built from 15 residues. CDR3 nucleotide sequence: TGTGCCAACCATGACCCGGGACAGGGAAGGGATGAGCAGTTCTTC. This codes for CANHDPGQGRDEQFF.

This clonotype was found many times. The chain carries TRBV9 and TRBJ2-2, with D perhaps TRBD2 (6 bases). The germline V gene encodes CDR1 SGDLS and CDR2 YYNGEE. The CDR3 sequence is 16 residues long. Trimming cost V 3 bases and J 0 bases, with 12 bases left between them. CDR3 DNA: TGTGCCAGCAGCGCGGTAGCGGTTACGAACACCGGGGAGCTGTTTTTT. Its translation: CASSAVAVTNTGELFF.

There are a few counts of this clonotype. The chain employs TRBV7-3 and TRBJ2-1, with 10 bases aligning to TRBD1. The V and J ends lost 0 bases and 8 bases, in that order; junction bases with no gene match: 4. The CDR3 has 15 amino acids. CDR1 and CDR2 (germline): SGHTA, FQGTGA. As DNA, the CDR3 is TGTGCCAGCAGCTTAACAAGGGACAGGGGCGATGAGCAGTTCTTC. It specifies CASSLTRDRGDEQFF.

This clonotype was counted at least ten times. The chain is built from TRBV4-2 and TRBJ2-7; D is unresolved. V lost 5 bases, J lost 4 bases, and 15 bases lay in between. Germline-derived CDR1 and CDR2 are LGHNA and YNFKEQ. The CDR3 is made up of 14 amino acids. The CDR3: CASSTTEDLYEQYF. In DNA form, the CDR3 reads TGTGCCAGCAGCACAACGGAAGACTTATACGAGCAGTACTTC.

There are many counts of this clonotype. The chain uses TRBV5-6 and TRBJ2-7; TRBD2 agrees at 7 bases. This CDR3 contains 15 residues. Germline V gene data show CDR1 as SGHDT and CDR2 as YYEEEE. The V segment lost 0 bases and the J segment 3 bases; nucleotides outside the gene matches: 6. This chain's CDR3 is CASSLGTRGSYEQYF. CDR3 DNA: TGTGCCAGCAGCTTGGGGACTAGAGGGAGCTACGAGCAGTACTTC.

This clonotype was counted at least ten times. This chain joins TRBV5-5 and TRBJ1-2; D perhaps matches TRBD1 (6 bases). The CDR3 has 15 amino acids. V was cut by 4 bases and J by 6 bases, with 19 bases left in between. The germline V gene encodes CDR1 SGHKS and CDR2 YYEKEE (reference sequence). In nucleotides, the CDR3 is TGTGCCAGCAGCCCCCAGGTAGGGGGACCGGATGGCTACACCTTC. Translation gives CASSPQVGGPDGYTF.

This clonotype was picked up many times. The chain has TRBV4-3 and TRBJ2-7, with D possibly being TRBD1 (5 bases). The ends were cut back, 0 bases at V and 2 bases at J, with 11 bases in the middle. Per the germline V gene, CDR1 is LGHNA and CDR2 is YSLEER. This CDR3 contains 15 residues. In DNA form, the CDR3 reads TGCGCCAGCAGCCAAGAGGCGACAGCCGCCTACGAGCAGTACTTC. Protein: CASSQEATAAYEQYF.

This clonotype was detected a few times. The gene calls are TRBV15 and TRBJ1-5, with TRBD1 as a possible D gene (5 bases). This CDR3 spans 16 amino acids. From germline, CDR1 is LNHNV and CDR2 YYDKDF (reference sequence). Trimming stripped 2 bases from V and 1 base from J, with 12 bases between. The CDR3 DNA reads as TGTGCCACCAGCAGAATACCGGCAGGGAGCAATCAGCCCCAGCATTTT. Protein product: CATSRIPAGSNQPQHF.

This clonotype was counted many times. The CDR3 nucleotides are TGTGCCAGCAGGTCGGACAGGGGGCGTACCGGGGAGCTGTTTTTT. Its protein product is CASRSDRGRTGELFF. The chain has TRBV6-1 and TRBJ2-2; 11 bases agree with TRBD1. CDR3 length: 15 residues. Per germline, CDR1 MNHNS and CDR2 SASEGT. With 6 bases clipped from V and 5 bases from J, the junction kept 5 bases outside the gene matches.

In its sample, this clonotype was seen many times. The chain employs TRBV7-2 and TRBJ2-1; a possible D gene is TRBD2 (5 bases). The V and J ends lost 7 bases and 4 bases respectively, with 14 bases between them. Germline V gene data show CDR1 as SGHTA and CDR2 as FQGNSA. CDR3 size: 14 residues. The CDR3 DNA follows: TGTGCCAGCATCCGACCCGAGCGGTACAATGAGCAGTTCTTC. Its protein is CASIRPERYNEQFF.

The rearrangement joins TRBV18 to TRBJ2-7; the D is unclear. V was cut by 3 bases and J by 2 bases, with 11 bases left in between. Germline lookup yields CDR1 KGHSH and CDR2 LQKENI. This CDR3 contains 14 residues. CDR3 residues: CASSPRRTTYEQYF. CDR3 nucleotide sequence: TGTGCCAGCTCACCCCGACGAACGACCTACGAGCAGTACTTC.

Ten or more counts support this clonotype. The chain is built from TRBV28 and TRBJ2-6; D remains ambiguous. Trimming took off 3 bases at V and 0 bases at J, with 6 bases between the two ends. The CDR3 contains 15 residues. Germline loops: CDR1 MDHEN, CDR2 SYDVKM. The CDR3 region is CASSLVYSGANVLTF. For the CDR3, the DNA is TGTGCCAGCAGTTTGGTGTACTCTGGGGCCAACGTCCTGACTTTC.

This clonotype was picked up many times. The chain links TRBV12-3 or TRBV12-4 to TRBJ1-1; 9 bases match TRBD1. The V and J ends lost 6 bases and 6 bases, in that order; junction bases with no gene match: 8. This CDR3 comprises 14 residues. Here the CDR3 DNA reads TGTGCCAGCAGGGAGGGACAGGGCATCGCTGAAGCTTTCTTT. Protein sequence: CASREGQGIAEAFF.

This clonotype was seen a few times. J is TRBJ1-3 and V is TRBV7-2; no clear D. V was trimmed by 4 bases and J by 4 bases, leaving 17 bases between them. The CDR3 spans 16 residues. Looked up from germline, CDR1 is SGHTA and CDR2 is FQGNSA. The DNA for the CDR3 is TGTGCCAGCAGCTCACCATCTAAGGGCACAGGAAACACCATATATTTT. Residues: CASSSPSKGTGNTIYF.

The table lists this clonotype with many counts. This rearrangement joins TRBV20-1 to TRBJ2-1; D might be TRBD2 (5 bases). There are 14 residues in the CDR3. Trimming stripped 5 bases from V and 6 bases from J, with 17 bases between. Germline V lookup: CDR1 DFQATT, CDR2 SNEGSKA (reference sequence). Here the CDR3 reads CSAPGSRSSNEQFF. The CDR3 bases are TGCAGTGCTCCGGGATCTAGGAGCAGCAATGAGCAGTTCTTC.